This is a list of T cell receptor beta chains from one sample in a study of cytomegalovirus exposure and HLA in healthy donors. TCRdb's table, derived via immunoSEQ multiplex PCR, lists solely in-frame clones and lacks some. The repertoire includes approximately 180,000 clones, approximately 84% of them detected once, and 4% to 6% sits in the top ten. Sequencing was performed on PBMCs. The source is a girl aged 5-17 years in good health and CMV-seropositive. Both conserved end residues are trimmed from each CDR3.

V gene	J gene	CDR3 protein
TRBV2	TRBJ1-5	ASSDRTPYSNQPQH
TRBV9	TRBJ1-3	ASSGGGGAASSGNTIY
TRBV9	TRBJ1-5	ASSGRGSNQPQH
TRBV5-4	TRBJ1-1	ASSLRRERDTEAF
TRBV21-1	TRBJ1-5	ASSKAAPRGIQPQH
TRBV5-1	TRBJ2-7	ASSLPGTGIYEQY
TRBV11-2	TRBJ1-1	ASSVQGTTEAF
TRBV4-1	TRBJ2-7	ASSQGVAGGLYEQY
TRBV19	TRBJ2-7	ASSIVVRSEQY
TRBV6-5	TRBJ2-6	ASSRSSGANVLT
TRBV4-1	TRBJ2-7	ASSQETAYYEQY
TRBV9	TRBJ2-1	ASSVAQGGRARGAYNEQF
TRBV12-5	TRBJ1-1	ASGLSNTEAF
TRBV7-9	TRBJ1-2	ASSPPIKQGIGGYT
TRBV7-9	TRBJ2-3	ASEEAISTDTQY
TRBV2	TRBJ2-7	ASSVDRVYEQY
TRBV11-2	TRBJ1-1	ASTRGSMNTEAF
TRBV9	TRBJ1-6	ASSVGSSPLH
TRBV19	TRBJ1-2	ASSPLIISSYGYT
TRBV28	TRBJ1-1	ASSPTGQGYTEAF
TRBV5-1	TRBJ1-2	ASSLLYRGGGYT
TRBV6-5	TRBJ1-2	ASSYGQGARGGYT
TRBV25-1	TRBJ1-1	ASSLQGAVTF